These 23 T cell receptor beta chains came from one sample sequenced in a study of T cells in Graves' hyperthyroidism and ophthalmopathy. It was RNA transcripts that yielded the amplified TCR beta CDR3 regions. First-round RT-PCR with HTBI primers amplified the TCR CDR3 region. TCRdb re-called the multiplex PCR reads with MiXCR, one entry per CDR3 protein. Of some 350,000 distinct CDR3 sequences listed, around 25% are singletons. The material sequenced was blood. The receptors here all came from a man over 45 with Graves' hyperthyroidism.

In this sample, this clonotype turned up many times. The CDR3 here is CASSYPTGGINIQYF. Written as DNA, the CDR3 is TGTGCCAGCAGTTACCCGACAGGGGGAATAAACATTCAGTACTTC. The V and J genes are TRBV6-6 and TRBJ2-4, with TRBD1 identical over 9 bases. V was pared by 2 bases and J by 6 bases, with 5 bases of the junction left unmatched. Germline CDR1 MNHNY, CDR2 SVGAGI (reference sequence). This CDR3 has 15 amino acids.

This clonotype was recorded at least ten times. The chain recombines TRBV7-9 with TRBJ2-1; D unresolved. The CDR3 runs to 12 residues. The germline V gene has CDR1 SEHNR and CDR2 FQNEAQ (reference sequence). The V end was cut by 5 bases, the J end by 9 bases, with 11 bases between. The CDR3 coding sequence is TGTGCCAGCAGCCCGACTGATTTTGAGCAGTTCTTC. It yields the protein CASSPTDFEQFF. The full variable domain, its missing parts supplied by reference TRBV7-9 and TRBJ2-1, is DTGVSQNPRHKITKRGQNVTFRCDPISEHNRLYWYRQTLGQGPEFLTYFQNEAQLEKSRLLSDRFSAERPKGSFSTLEIQRTEQGDSAMYLCASSPTDFEQFFGPGTRLTVL.

This clonotype was seen ten or more times. The chain links TRBV5-1 to TRBJ1-1; tentatively, D is TRBD1 (6 bases). The germline V gene has CDR1 SGHRS and CDR2 YFSETQ. Trimming stripped 4 bases from V and 3 bases from J, with 19 bases between. The CDR3 extends over 16 amino acids. The chain's CDR3 is CASSLPKTGFDTEAFF. CDR3 bases: TGCGCCAGCAGCCTACCCAAGACAGGTTTCGACACTGAAGCTTTCTTT.

This clonotype has only a few counts. The chain carries TRBV11-2 and TRBJ1-2; 8 bases are shared with TRBD1. Germline V gives CDR1 SGHAT, CDR2 FQNNGV. V shed 6 bases, J shed 7 bases, and the junction held 10 bases outside the gene matches. The CDR3 is made up of 14 amino acids. The CDR3 loop is CASSGRPGGFGYTF. DNA of the CDR3: TGTGCCAGCAGTGGTCGTCCAGGGGGCTTTGGCTACACCTTC.

This clonotype came up many times. The J gene is TRBJ2-1, the V gene TRBV20-1; 7 nucleotides agree with TRBD2. The germline V gene has CDR1 DFQATT and CDR2 SNEGSKA (reference sequence). CDR3 length equals 10 residues. Trimming at V came to 5 bases and at J to 8 bases, leaving 0 bases not matched to a gene. In nucleotides, the CDR3 is TGCAGTGCTCGGGGGGATGAGCAGTTCTTC. Translated, it gives CSARGDEQFF.

A note on this clonotype: A read error may account for a junction end that differs from germline. This chain uses TRBV6-2 or TRBV6-3 with TRBJ2-7, with 8 bases lining up with TRBD1. CDR1 is MNHEY, CDR2 SVGEGT, per germline. CDR3 length equals 15 residues. The CDR3 DNA reads TGTGCCAGCAGCCCCCGGGACAGGCCTTCCTACAAGCAGTACTTC. It specifies CASSPRDRPSYKQYF.

This clonotype has just a few counts. This chain joins TRBV4-1 and TRBJ2-3; no reliable D call. Trimming left V 1 base short and J 5 bases short, with 7 bases between. The CDR3 is 13 residues long. CDR1 and CDR2 (germline): MGHRA, YSYEKL. CDR3 bases: TGCGCCAGCAGCCAAGGAAGGAGAGATACGCAGTATTTT. Encoded protein: CASSQGRRDTQYF.

The rearrangement uses TRBV5-1 and TRBJ1-1; D is uncertain. Germline CDR1 reads SGHRS; CDR2 reads YFSETQ. The germline V and J ends were trimmed by 1 base and 7 bases, with 14 bases remaining between them. The CDR3 runs 14 residues. This chain's CDR3 is CASSLYRAADEAFF. The CDR3 region has the DNA TGCGCCAGCAGCTTGTATCGGGCCGCCGATGAAGCTTTCTTT.

This chain uses TRBV12-3 or TRBV12-4 with TRBJ1-5; 7 positions match TRBD1. The V gene end was trimmed by 0 bases and the J gene end by 1 base; junction bases not matched to a gene: 0. The length of the CDR3 is 15 residues. The chain's CDR3 is CASSLAQGSNQPQHF. For the CDR3, the DNA is TGTGCCAGCAGTTTAGCACAGGGGAGCAATCAGCCCCAGCATTTT.

The rearrangement links TRBV5-1 to TRBJ1-5; tentatively, D is TRBD1 (5 bases). Germline V lookup: CDR1 SGHRS, CDR2 YFSETQ. The CDR3 is 14 residues long. V lost 0 bases to trimming and J lost 8 bases, with 12 bases between them. The CDR3 region is CASSLGPLGEPQHF. The CDR3 DNA reads as TGCGCCAGCAGCTTGGGCCCTTTAGGGGAGCCCCAGCATTTT.

The V and J genes are TRBV20-1 and TRBJ2-7, with TRBD2 identical over 9 bases. The CDR3 loop spans 16 amino acids. Losses at the gene ends were 1 base for V and 5 bases for J; bases not matched to a gene: 12. Germline V gene sequence: CDR1 DFQATT, CDR2 SNEGSKA (reference sequence). CDR3 sequence: CSARVGSGRLNDEQYF. In DNA form, the CDR3 reads TGCAGTGCTAGAGTGGGTAGCGGGAGACTCAACGACGAGCAGTACTTC.

This clonotype was counted only a few times. The chain joins TRBV28 to TRBJ2-4, with D perhaps matching TRBD1 or TRBD2 (7 bases each). Looked up from germline, CDR1 is MDHEN and CDR2 is SYDVKM. V lost 3 bases and J 1 base, leaving 19 bases between the germline ends. This CDR3 region has 18 residues. CDR3 DNA sequence: TGTGCCAGCAGTTTTGCGAGATCAGGGGGGGTGGCCAAAAACATTCAGTACTTC. This encodes CASSFARSGGVAKNIQYF.

This clonotype has a count of ten or more. The V call is TRBV3-1, the J call TRBJ2-3; 8 bases match TRBD1. Germline CDR1 and CDR2: LGHDT and YNNKEL (reference sequence). The CDR3 is 15 amino acids. With V trimmed by 3 bases and J by 3 bases, 5 bases remained unmatched. The CDR3 coding sequence is TGTGCCAGCAGCCATGACAGGGGTGGAACAGATACGCAGTATTTT. It is translated as CASSHDRGGTDTQYF.

V gene TRBV5-4 combines with J gene TRBJ2-2, with 10 bases identical to TRBD2. The CDR3 has 17 residues. Germline values: CDR1 SGHNT, CDR2 YYREEE (reference sequence). V was clipped by 0 bases and J by 2 bases; unmatched bases: 4. CDR3 residues: CASSLVRTSGNTGELFF. The CDR3 nucleotides are TGTGCCAGCAGCTTGGTTCGGACTAGCGGAAACACCGGGGAGCTGTTTTTT.

J is TRBJ2-3 and V is TRBV30; 8 nucleotides agree with TRBD1. Germline V lookup: CDR1 GTSNPN, CDR2 SVGIG (reference sequence). V shed 0 bases, J shed 6 bases, and the junction held 11 bases outside the gene matches. The CDR3 is 16 residues long. For the CDR3, the DNA is TGTGCCTGGAGTGTACCTCCCGGACAGGGTACGGATACGCAGTATTTT. Its protein is CAWSVPPGQGTDTQYF. Full variable domain (remainder filled in from reference TRBV30 and TRBJ2-3): SQTIHQWPATLVQPVGSPLSLECTVEGTSNPNLYWYRQAAGRGLQLLFYSVGIGQISSEVPQNLSASRPQDRQFILSSKKLLLSDSGFYLCAWSVPPGQGTDTQYFGPGTRLTVL.

This clonotype was recorded at least ten times. The chain links TRBV2 to TRBJ1-5; 7 positions agree with TRBD1. The germline V gene has CDR1 SNHLY and CDR2 FYNNEI. V lost 5 bases and J lost 1; bases outside the gene matches: 2. The CDR3 spans 14 residues. The CDR3 DNA reads TGTGCCAGCAGTAAGACAGGGAGCAATCAGCCCCAGCATTTT. Its translation is CASSKTGSNQPQHF.

This clonotype was picked up a small number of times. The chain joins TRBV18 to TRBJ2-7; a weak D match, TRBD1 (6 bases). The CDR3 is 14 residues long. The germline V and J ends were trimmed by 3 bases and 0 bases, with 9 bases remaining between them. Germline CDR1 reads KGHSH; CDR2 reads LQKENI. CDR3 nucleotides: TGTGCCAGCTCACCCCGGGACAACTCCTACGAGCAGTACTTC. The encoded protein is CASSPRDNSYEQYF.

The chain uses TRBV20-1 and TRBJ1-5; 12 bases agree with TRBD1. Losses at the gene ends were 3 bases for V and 7 bases for J; bases not matched to a gene: 7. CDR1 and CDR2 from the germline V gene are DFQATT and SNEGSKA (reference sequence). The CDR3 contains 15 residues. DNA for the CDR3: TGCAGTGCTAGTGGGGGGACAGGGGGCTGGCAGCCCCAGCATTTT. Translated: CSASGGTGGWQPQHF.

The chain links TRBV6-2 or TRBV6-3 to TRBJ2-1; TRBD2 agrees at 13 bases. Germline CDR1 reads MNHEY; CDR2 reads SVGEGT. The CDR3 consists of 18 residues. Losses at the gene ends were 6 bases for V and 4 bases for J; bases not matched to a gene: 12. CDR3 in DNA: TGTGCCAGCAGGGACCCCCCCGGGACTAGCGGGAAATACAATGAGCAGTTCTTC. This translates into CASRDPPGTSGKYNEQFF.

With regard to this clonotype: This sequence may be a read error, since a much larger clone differs from it by one base. This sequence joins TRBV3-1 and TRBJ2-5; possible D gene TRBD2, 6 bases. The ends were cut back, 0 bases at V and 5 bases at J, with 13 bases in the middle. Germline lookup yields CDR1 LGHDT and CDR2 YNNKEL (reference sequence). This CDR3 has 15 amino acids. CDR3 bases: TGTGCCAGCAGCCAAGATTTGGGTCTAGCGGAGACCCAGTACTTC. This translates into CASSQDLGLAETQYF.

The J gene is TRBJ1-2, the V gene TRBV12-3 or TRBV12-4; 7 bases agree with TRBD1. CDR3 size: 15 residues. V lost 7 bases and J lost 4; bases outside the gene matches: 12. The CDR3 DNA reads TGTGCCAGCAACTCCCCCTCGACAGGGCGCTATGGCTACACCTTC. This sequence encodes CASNSPSTGRYGYTF.

This clonotype has only a few counts. The chain joins TRBV5-1 to TRBJ2-3; 7 nucleotides line up with TRBD2. Germline V gene data show CDR1 as SGHRS and CDR2 as YFSETQ. There are 15 residues in the CDR3. V trimming: 5 bases; J trimming: 2 bases; junction bases outside the gene matches: 8. In DNA form, the CDR3 reads TGCGCCAGCAGATATAGGGCGGGAGCCACAGATACGCAGTATTTT. Translating gives CASRYRAGATDTQYF. Filled out from reference TRBV5-1 and TRBJ2-3, the complete variable domain reads KAGVTQTPRYLIKTRGQQVTLSCSPISGHRSVSWYQQTPGQGLQFLFEYFSETQRNKGNFPGRFSGRQFSNSRSEMNVSTLELGDSALYLCASRYRAGATDTQYFGPGTRLTVL.

The rearrangement uses TRBV3-1 and TRBJ1-1; D might be TRBD1 (5 bases). CDR3 length: 14 residues. Germline V gives CDR1 LGHDT, CDR2 YNNKEL (reference sequence). Deletions cut 0 bases from V and 7 bases from J, with 12 bases between. The CDR3 sequence: CASSQETGQVEAFF. The CDR3 nucleotides read TGTGCCAGCAGCCAAGAGACGGGGCAGGTTGAAGCTTTCTTT.